The 2 T cell receptor beta chains listed next were all sequenced from one sample in a study of shared clonotypes between healthy human individuals. Clones were read by immunoSEQ multiplex PCR, and TCRdb kept only the in-frame ones, dropping some. The sample records about 1.5 million clones, around 97% being singletons. What was sequenced was naive CD4+ T cells sorted from blood. Subset indicated: CD45RA+ positively selected. The receptors derive from a young man in good health.

V and J are TRBV18 and TRBJ1-1; 9 bases align to TRBD1. In germline, CDR1 is KGHSH, CDR2 LQKENI. J gave up 4 bases and V 4 bases, and 4 bases lay outside the gene matches. The CDR3 has 14 amino acids. The CDR3 DNA is TGTGCCAGCTCACGGACAGGGGAGACCACTGAAGCTTTCTTT. This codes for CASSRTGETTEAFF.

V usage is TRBV30 and J usage is TRBJ2-6; D is uncertain. Per the germline V gene, CDR1 is GTSNPN and CDR2 is SVGIG (reference sequence). The CDR3 runs to 16 residues. V shed 0 bases and J shed 1 base, with 10 bases lying between them. CDR3 in amino acids: CAWSVEVLSGANVLTF. The CDR3 region has the DNA TGTGCCTGGAGTGTAGAGGTCCTTTCTGGGGCCAACGTCCTGACTTTC.